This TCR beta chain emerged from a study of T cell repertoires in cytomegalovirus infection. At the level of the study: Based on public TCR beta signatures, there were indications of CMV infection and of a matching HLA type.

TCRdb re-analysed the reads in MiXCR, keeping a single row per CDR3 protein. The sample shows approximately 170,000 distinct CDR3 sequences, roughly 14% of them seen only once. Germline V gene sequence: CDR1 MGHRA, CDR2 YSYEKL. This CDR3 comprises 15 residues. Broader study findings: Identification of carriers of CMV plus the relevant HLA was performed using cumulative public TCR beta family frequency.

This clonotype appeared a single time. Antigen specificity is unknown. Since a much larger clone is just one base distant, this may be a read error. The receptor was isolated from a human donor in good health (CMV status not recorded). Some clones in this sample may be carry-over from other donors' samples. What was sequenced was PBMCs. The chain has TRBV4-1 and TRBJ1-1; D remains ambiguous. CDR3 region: CARSQPRDLGTEAFF. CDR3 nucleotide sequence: TGCGCCCGCAGCCAACCTAGGGATCTTGGCACTGAAGCTTTCTTT.